The text below deals with one TCR beta chain. This receptor's antigen is unknown. No base-level quality is on record; no much larger clone is a single base apart. These data are taken from a study of blood T cell repertoires in COVID-19 (dated by TCRdb to between 2020 and 2021). Study-wide context: The collaborator samples originated in the United States, Italy and Spain and spanned the acute and convalescent phases of COVID-19. The prospective study material was composed of cDNA or gDNA derived from T cells, B-cell-depleted T cells, or PBMCs. The repertoires were made available in a free public database intended to serve as a resource for research on the immune response to SARS-CoV-2. Sample metadata almost always included a de-identified subject ID, COVID-19 status, age in years and sex. Samples were obtained from the ongoing ImmuneRACE study (first 160 participants) and from 1,254 subjects provided by 6 global collaborators. Where available, HLA class I and class II types were obtained from metadata supplied by the sample provider rather than from assay-based typing. The dataset comprised deeply sampled blood TCRbeta repertoires from subjects exposed to, actively infected with, or recovered from COVID-19. The paper's findings and limits, for the study overall: The quantity of clinical and demographic metadata differed by source and by participant and was supplied without curation.

At the junction V is shortened by 5 bases and J by 5 bases; bases outside the gene matches: 3. CDR1 and CDR2 are read off the germline V gene as SGHAT and FQNNGV. Including the terminal cysteine and phenylalanine, the CDR3 comprises 14 residues. Left in the record is the CDR3 DNA by itself, 42 bases read in frame from the first base. Each collaborating institution followed its own protocols to collect whole blood in K2EDTA tubes. Collaborator samples were shipped for TCRbeta analysis as frozen whole blood, isolated PBMCs, or DNA extracted from either sample type. The immunoSEQ Assay, a bias-controlled multiplex PCR, was used to amplify TCRbeta CDR3 regions from genomic DNA. As for the authors' bioinformatics: Within the assay, amplification of reference gene primers was used to estimate how many nucleated cells each sample contained. Sequence reads were collapsed and filtered to measure the absolute abundance of every unique TCRbeta CDR3 rearrangement. Productive Simpson clonality was computed per sample as the square root of Simpson's diversity index over productive rearrangements. TCRdb stores this immuneACCESS table with in-frame sequences only. Part of the clones is absent; in the studies checked, under half of the shortfall reflects unresolved V genes, and no reason is known for the rest. V and J calls and clone size are copied from that table; D and trimming were computed from the DNA. This sample lists about 57,000 clones; 82% were detected once. The ten largest clonotypes hold around a fifth of the sample.

The sequenced sample was peripheral blood. The sequence was obtained from a woman between 55 and 75 years old with acute or convalescent COVID-19. This chain joins TRBV11-2 to TRBJ1-4, and TRBD1 matches 9 of the central bases. In nucleotide form, the sequence is TGTGCCAGCAGCACGACAGGGGGAAATGAAAAACTGTTTTTT. It codes for CASSTTGGNEKLFF.